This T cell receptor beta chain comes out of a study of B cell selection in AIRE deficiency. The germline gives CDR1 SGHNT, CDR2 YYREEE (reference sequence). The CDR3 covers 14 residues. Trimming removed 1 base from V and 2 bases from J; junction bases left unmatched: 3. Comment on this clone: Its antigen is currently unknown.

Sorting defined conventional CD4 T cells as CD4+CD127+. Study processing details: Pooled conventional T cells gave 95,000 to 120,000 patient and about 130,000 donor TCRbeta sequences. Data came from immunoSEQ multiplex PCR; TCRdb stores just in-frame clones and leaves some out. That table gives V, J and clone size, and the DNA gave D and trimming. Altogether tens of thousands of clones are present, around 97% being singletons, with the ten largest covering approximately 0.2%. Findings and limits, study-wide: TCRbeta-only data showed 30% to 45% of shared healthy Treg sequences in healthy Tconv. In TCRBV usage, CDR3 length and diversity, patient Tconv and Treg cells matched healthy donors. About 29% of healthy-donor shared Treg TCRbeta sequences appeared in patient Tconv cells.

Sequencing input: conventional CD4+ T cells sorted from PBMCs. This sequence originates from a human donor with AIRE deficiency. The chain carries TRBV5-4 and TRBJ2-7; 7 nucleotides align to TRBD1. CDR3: CASSLIGTAYEQYF. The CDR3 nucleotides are TGTGCCAGCAGCTTGATCGGGACAGCCTACGAGCAGTACTTC.